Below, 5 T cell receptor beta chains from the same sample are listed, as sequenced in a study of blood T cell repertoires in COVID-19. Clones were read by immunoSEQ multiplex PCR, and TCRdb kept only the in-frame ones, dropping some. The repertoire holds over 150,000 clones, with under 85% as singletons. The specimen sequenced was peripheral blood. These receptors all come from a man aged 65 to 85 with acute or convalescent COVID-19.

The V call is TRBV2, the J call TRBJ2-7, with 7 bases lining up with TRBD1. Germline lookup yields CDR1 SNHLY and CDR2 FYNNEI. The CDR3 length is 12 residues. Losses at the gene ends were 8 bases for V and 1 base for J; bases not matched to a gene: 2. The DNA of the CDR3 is TGTGCCAGCCAGGGACAGTCCTACGAGCAGTACTTC. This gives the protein CASQGQSYEQYF.

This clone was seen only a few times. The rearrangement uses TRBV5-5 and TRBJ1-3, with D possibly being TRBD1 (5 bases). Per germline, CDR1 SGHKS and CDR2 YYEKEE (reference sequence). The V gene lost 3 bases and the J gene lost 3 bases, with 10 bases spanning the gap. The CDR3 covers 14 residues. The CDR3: CASSWDGSGNTIYF. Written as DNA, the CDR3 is TGTGCCAGCAGCTGGGACGGGAGTGGAAACACCATATATTTT.

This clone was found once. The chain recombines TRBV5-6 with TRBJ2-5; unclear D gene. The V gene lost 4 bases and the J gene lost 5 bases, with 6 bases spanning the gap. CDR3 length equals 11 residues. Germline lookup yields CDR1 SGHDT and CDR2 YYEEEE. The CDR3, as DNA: TGTGCCAGCAGCCTGTCGGAGACCCAGTACTTC. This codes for CASSLSETQYF.

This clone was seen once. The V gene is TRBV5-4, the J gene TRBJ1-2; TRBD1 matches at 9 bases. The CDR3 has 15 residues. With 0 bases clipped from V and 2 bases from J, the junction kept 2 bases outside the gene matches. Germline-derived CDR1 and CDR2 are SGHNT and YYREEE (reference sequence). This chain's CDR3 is CASSLDGTGNYGYTF. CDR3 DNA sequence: TGTGCCAGCAGCTTGGACGGGACAGGGAACTATGGCTACACCTTC.

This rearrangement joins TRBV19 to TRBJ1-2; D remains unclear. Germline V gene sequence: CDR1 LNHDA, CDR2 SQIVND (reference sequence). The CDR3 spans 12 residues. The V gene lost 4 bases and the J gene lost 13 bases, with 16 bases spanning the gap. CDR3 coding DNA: TGTGCCAGTAGTAGTAAGGGAGGGAGTGGCACCTTC. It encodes CASSSKGGSGTF.